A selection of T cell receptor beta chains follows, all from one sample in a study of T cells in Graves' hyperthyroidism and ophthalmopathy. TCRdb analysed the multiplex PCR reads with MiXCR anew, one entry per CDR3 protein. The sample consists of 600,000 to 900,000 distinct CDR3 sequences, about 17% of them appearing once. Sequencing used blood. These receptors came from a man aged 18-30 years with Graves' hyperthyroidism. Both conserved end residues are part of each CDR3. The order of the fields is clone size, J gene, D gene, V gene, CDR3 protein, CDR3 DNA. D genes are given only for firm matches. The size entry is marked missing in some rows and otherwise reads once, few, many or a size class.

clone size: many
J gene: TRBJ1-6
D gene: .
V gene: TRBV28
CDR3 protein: CASSLGGTDTLHF
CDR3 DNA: TGTGCCAGCAGTTTAGGGGGGACGGATACCCTCCACTTT

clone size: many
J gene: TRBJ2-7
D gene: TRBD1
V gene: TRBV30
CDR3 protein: CAFGTGGPFYEQYF
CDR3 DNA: TGTGCCTTCGGGACAGGGGGACCCTTCTACGAGCAGTACTTC

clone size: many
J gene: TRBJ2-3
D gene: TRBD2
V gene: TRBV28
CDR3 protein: CASSLSAGAKDTQYF
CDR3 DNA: TGTGCCAGCAGTTTATCAGCGGGAGCGAAAGATACGCAGTATTTT

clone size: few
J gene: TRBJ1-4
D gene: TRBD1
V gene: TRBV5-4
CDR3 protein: CASSTGVEEKLFF
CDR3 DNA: TGTGCCAGCAGCACAGGGGTGGAAGAAAAACTGTTTTTT

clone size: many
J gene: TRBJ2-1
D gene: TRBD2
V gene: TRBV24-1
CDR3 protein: CATSDPAGLAGGPDEQFF
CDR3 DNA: TGTGCCACCAGTGATCCCGCGGGACTAGCGGGAGGGCCCGATGAGCAGTTCTTC

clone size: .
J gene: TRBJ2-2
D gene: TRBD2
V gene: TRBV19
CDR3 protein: CASSIRLAGPTGELFF
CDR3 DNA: TGTGCCAGTAGTATAAGGCTAGCGGGCCCCACCGGGGAGCTGTTTTTT

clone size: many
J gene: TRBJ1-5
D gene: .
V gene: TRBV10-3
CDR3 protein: CATGYQEQLIRPQHF
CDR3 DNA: TGTGCCACCGGTTACCAAGAGCAGCTCATTCGGCCCCAGCATTTT

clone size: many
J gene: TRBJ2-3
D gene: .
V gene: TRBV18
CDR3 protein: CASSPGMTTDTQYF
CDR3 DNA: TGTGCCAGCTCACCGGGCATGACGACAGATACGCAGTATTTT

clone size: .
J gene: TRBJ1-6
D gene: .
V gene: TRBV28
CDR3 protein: CASSLREEGSPLHF
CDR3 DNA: TGTGCCAGCAGTTTACGGGAGGAGGGTTCACCCCTCCACTTT

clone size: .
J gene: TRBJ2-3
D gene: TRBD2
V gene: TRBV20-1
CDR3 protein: CSAPSLGRGMSDTQYF
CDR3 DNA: TGCAGTGCTCCCAGCCTGGGGCGGGGGATGTCAGATACGCAGTATTTT

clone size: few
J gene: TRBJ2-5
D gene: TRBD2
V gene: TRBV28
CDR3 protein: CASTAGGETQYF
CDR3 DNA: TGTGCCAGCACGGCGGGAGGAGAGACCCAGTACTTC

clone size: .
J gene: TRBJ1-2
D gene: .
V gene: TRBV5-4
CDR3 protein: CASSLVGARGYTF
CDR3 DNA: TGTGCCAGCAGCTTGGTCGGCGCGAGGGGCTACACCTTC

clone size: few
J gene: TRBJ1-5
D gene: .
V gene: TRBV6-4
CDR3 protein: CASSYGSQAHDSNQPQHF
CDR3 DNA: TGTGCCAGCAGTTACGGGTCCCAAGCTCATGATAGCAATCAGCCCCAGCATTTT

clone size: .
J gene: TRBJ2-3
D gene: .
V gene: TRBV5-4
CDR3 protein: CASSLTVGTSTDTQYF
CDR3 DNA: TGTGCCAGCAGCTTGACGGTGGGGACTAGCACAGATACGCAGTATTTT

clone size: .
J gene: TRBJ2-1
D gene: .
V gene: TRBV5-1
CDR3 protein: CASSLGSGIAYNEQFF
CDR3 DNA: TGCGCCAGCAGCTTGGGATCTGGCATCGCCTACAATGAGCAGTTCTTC

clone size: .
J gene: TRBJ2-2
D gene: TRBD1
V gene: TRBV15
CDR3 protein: CATSRTGSGELFF
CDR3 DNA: TGTGCCACCAGCCGGACAGGGTCCGGGGAGCTGTTTTTT

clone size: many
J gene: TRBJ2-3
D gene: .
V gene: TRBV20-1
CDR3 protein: CSARQGSGTDTQYF
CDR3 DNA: TGCAGTGCTAGACAGGGTTCGGGCACAGATACGCAGTATTTT

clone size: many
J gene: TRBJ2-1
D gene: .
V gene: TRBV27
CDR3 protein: CASSLRGYNEQFF
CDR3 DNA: TGTGCCAGCAGTTTAAGGGGCTACAATGAGCAGTTCTTC

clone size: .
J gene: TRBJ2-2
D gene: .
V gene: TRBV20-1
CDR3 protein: CSASFAYANTGELFF
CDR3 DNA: TGCAGTGCTAGTTTCGCGTACGCGAACACCGGGGAGCTGTTTTTT

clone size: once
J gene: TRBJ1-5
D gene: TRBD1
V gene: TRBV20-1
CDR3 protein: CSASFPGQLNNQPQHF
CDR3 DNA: TGCAGTGCTAGCTTTCCGGGACAGCTAAACAATCAGCCCCAGCATTTT

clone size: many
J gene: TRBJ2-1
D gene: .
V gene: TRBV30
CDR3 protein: CAWSKGLGNEQFF
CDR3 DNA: TGTGCCTGGAGTAAAGGGTTGGGCAATGAGCAGTTCTTC

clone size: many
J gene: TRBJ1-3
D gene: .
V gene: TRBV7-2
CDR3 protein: CASSLVGHSGNTIYF
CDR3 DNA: TGTGCCAGCAGCTTAGTCGGTCACTCTGGAAACACCATATATTTT